Given below is one TCR beta chain in context. This CDR3 has 12 residues. V lost 4 bases and J 2 bases, leaving 6 bases between the germline ends. The table came from immunoSEQ multiplex PCR; TCRdb's copy has only in-frame clones and leaves some out. The sample records approximately 200,000 clones, roughly 90% being singletons. These data are taken from a study of blood T cell repertoires in COVID-19. The material sequenced was peripheral blood. This chain joins TRBV12-3 or TRBV12-4 and TRBJ2-7; D not resolved. This TCR was recovered from an older man with acute or convalescent COVID-19. The CDR3 DNA is TGTGCCAGCAGTTCCCCCGCCTACGAGCAGTACTTC. Amino acid sequence: CASSSPAYEQYF.